Below, 30 T cell receptor beta chains from the same sample are listed, as sequenced in a study of T cell responses to AZD1222 COVID-19 vaccine. The assay was immunoSEQ multiplex PCR, and TCRdb's table has in-frame clones only and misses some. The sample includes about 100,000 clones, around 94% seen only once; the top ten take approximately 2.2%. Sequenced here: peripheral blood, sampled on day 0 of AZD1222 vaccination. The receptor set was obtained from an adult in good health.

This clone was seen once. The chain couples TRBV27 to TRBJ1-6, with 8 bases fitting TRBD1. Germline V lookup: CDR1 MNHEY, CDR2 SMNVEV (reference sequence). With V trimmed by 10 bases and J by 6 bases, 8 bases remained unmatched. CDR3 length equals 14 residues. The CDR3: CATTGQGGNSPLHF. CDR3 nucleotide sequence: TGTGCCACCACCGGACAGGGCGGTAATTCACCCCTCCACTTT.

The chain couples TRBV7-9 to TRBJ1-2; tentative D call: TRBD1 (5 bases). Germline V gene lookup returns CDR1 SEHNR and CDR2 FQNEAQ (reference sequence). With 6 bases removed from V and 0 bases from J, the gap between germline ends came to 14 bases. The CDR3 spans 15 residues. The CDR3 coding sequence is TGTGCCAGCAGACAGATTGCAGGGACTAACTATGGCTACACCTTC. This sequence encodes CASRQIAGTNYGYTF. Full variable domain (outside the CDR3, taken from reference TRBV7-9 and TRBJ1-2): DTGVSQNPRHKITKRGQNVTFRCDPISEHNRLYWYRQTLGQGPEFLTYFQNEAQLEKSRLLSDRFSAERPKGSFSTLEIQRTEQGDSAMYLCASRQIAGTNYGYTFGSGTRLTVV.

The J gene is TRBJ2-1, the V gene TRBV7-8, with D uncertain. The CDR3 totals 15 residues. The germline V gene encodes CDR1 SGHVS and CDR2 FQNEAQ. Trimming removed 2 bases from V and 0 bases from J, with 8 bases in between. The CDR3 here is CASSLQVSSYNEQFF. In DNA form, the CDR3 reads TGTGCCAGCAGCTTACAGGTTAGCTCCTACAATGAGCAGTTCTTC.

The chain links TRBV7-8 to TRBJ1-2; possibly TRBD1 for D (5 bases). The CDR3 contains 16 residues. Trimming stripped 5 bases from V and 4 bases from J, with 20 bases between. CDR1 is SGHVS and CDR2 is FQNEAQ in the germline V gene. This CDR3 is CASSERRGARLYGYTF. Here the CDR3 DNA reads TGTGCCAGCAGCGAAAGGAGGGGTGCAAGACTCTATGGCTACACCTTC.

This clone showed up just once. The chain recombines TRBV15 with TRBJ1-2; D perhaps matches TRBD1 (5 bases). In germline, CDR1 is LNHNV, CDR2 YYDKDF (reference sequence). Between the trimmed V and J ends, which lost 1 base and 7 bases, there was a span of 7 bases. The CDR3 has 12 amino acids. CDR3 nucleotides: TGTGCCACCAGCAGAGGCAGGGCTGGCTACACCTTC. Its protein product is CATSRGRAGYTF.

The gene calls are TRBV14 and TRBJ2-7, with 8 bases that match TRBD1. Losses at the gene ends were 2 bases for V and 4 bases for J; bases not matched to a gene: 4. The V gene's germline CDR1 is SGHDN and CDR2 FVKESK. The CDR3 is 14 amino acids. The CDR3 is CASSQRTGPYEQYF. In DNA, the CDR3 is TGTGCCAGCAGCCAAAGGACAGGGCCTTACGAGCAGTACTTC.

The V call is TRBV2, the J call TRBJ1-1; 7 bases are a match to TRBD1. The CDR3 is 16 residues long. Germline CDR1 reads SNHLY; CDR2 reads FYNNEI. V trimming: 5 bases; J trimming: 0 bases; junction bases outside the gene matches: 9. The CDR3 DNA reads as TGTGCCAGCAGTCGAACTCTGACAGGGATGAACACTGAAGCTTTCTTT. This gives the protein CASSRTLTGMNTEAFF.

The chain uses TRBV7-3 and TRBJ1-1; no reliable D call. Germline values: CDR1 SGHTA, CDR2 FQGTGA. This CDR3 is built from 15 residues. Trimming shortened V by 1 base and J by 1 base, and 10 bases separated the two germline ends. The chain's CDR3 is CASSLKGSPNTEAFF. The CDR3 coding sequence is TGTGCCAGCAGCTTAAAAGGGAGCCCGAACACTGAAGCTTTCTTT.

The chain employs TRBV9 and TRBJ1-1; D remains ambiguous. CDR3 length: 14 amino acids. Germline V gene data show CDR1 as SGDLS and CDR2 as YYNGEE. Trimming removed 3 bases at V and 0 bases at J, with 9 bases between. The CDR3 sequence: CASSGRAVNTEAFF. DNA of the CDR3: TGTGCCAGCAGCGGAAGGGCCGTGAACACTGAAGCTTTCTTT.

The chain joins TRBV4-1 to TRBJ1-1; TRBD1 is a possible D gene (6 bases). This CDR3 has 14 amino acids. Per the germline V gene, CDR1 is MGHRA and CDR2 is YSYEKL. Between the trimmed V and J ends, which lost 5 bases and 3 bases, there was a span of 13 bases. The CDR3 loop is CASSVRGVYTEAFF. The CDR3 DNA sequence: TGCGCCAGCAGCGTCAGGGGTGTCTACACTGAAGCTTTCTTT.

This clone was recorded only once. V gene TRBV19 combines with J gene TRBJ1-2; 7 bases are shared with TRBD1. Germline V gives CDR1 LNHDA, CDR2 SQIVND (reference sequence). J lost 3 bases, V lost 5 bases, and 9 bases had no gene match. The length of the CDR3 is 15 residues. CDR3 DNA: TGTGCCAGTAGTGCGGAGACAGGGTACGACTATGGCTACACCTTC. Amino acid sequence: CASSAETGYDYGYTF. The complete variable domain, with remaining parts taken from reference TRBV19 and TRBJ1-2, reads DGGITQSPKYLFRKEGQNVTLSCEQNLNHDAMYWYRQDPGQGLRLIYYSQIVNDFQKGDIAEGYSVSREKKESFPLTVTSAQKNPTAFYLCASSAETGYDYGYTFGSGTRLTVV.

The V gene is TRBV5-4, the J gene TRBJ1-2, with TRBD1 identical over 7 bases. The V segment lost 4 bases and the J segment 2 bases; nucleotides outside the gene matches: 11. CDR1 and CDR2 (germline): SGHNT, YYREEE (reference sequence). CDR3 size: 16 residues. CDR3 sequence reads: CASSRGRDSNNYGYTF. CDR3 nucleotides: TGTGCCAGCAGCCGTGGAAGGGACAGTAACAACTATGGCTACACCTTC.

J is TRBJ1-5 and V is TRBV28, with 9 positions matching TRBD1. V shed 6 bases and J 6 bases; nucleotides not matched to a gene: 9. Germline CDR1 reads MDHEN; CDR2 reads SYDVKM. This CDR3 is built from 15 residues. The DNA of the CDR3 is TGTGCCAGCAGCTCACCGGGACAGGGTCGTCAGCCCCAGCATTTT. It specifies CASSSPGQGRQPQHF.

The chain is built from TRBV4-1 and TRBJ2-3, with 13 bases lining up with TRBD2. The CDR3 covers 20 residues. V gave up 4 bases and J gave up 4 bases; unmatched junction bases: 17. Germline V gives CDR1 MGHRA, CDR2 YSYEKL. CDR3 DNA: TGCGCCAGCAGCCCTGCTATGGGACTAGCGGGATCCCGCCAGGCAGATACGCAGTATTTT. Residues: CASSPAMGLAGSRQADTQYF.

This chain connects TRBV25-1 to TRBJ2-7, with D hard to call. The length of the CDR3 is 14 residues. Germline CDR1 MGHDK, CDR2 SYGVNS. Trimming stripped 8 bases from V and 2 bases from J, with 16 bases between. CDR3 residues: CASRPPKDTYEQYF. The CDR3 DNA reads TGTGCCAGCCGACCTCCTAAGGATACCTACGAGCAGTACTTC.

The chain couples TRBV7-6 to TRBJ2-1; 10 bases map to TRBD2. Germline CDR1 and CDR2: SGHVS and FNYEAQ. V shed 2 bases and J 6 bases; nucleotides not matched to a gene: 7. The CDR3 runs to 16 residues. The CDR3 spells CASSLFASGSSNEQFF. CDR3 DNA: TGTGCCAGCAGCTTATTTGCTAGCGGGAGTAGCAATGAGCAGTTCTTC. The full variable domain, its missing parts supplied by reference TRBV7-6 and TRBJ2-1, is GAGVSQSPRYKVTKRGQDVALRCDPISGHVSLYWYRQALGQGPEFLTYFNYEAQQDKSGLPNDRFSAERPEGSISTLTIQRTEQRDSAMYRCASSLFASGSSNEQFFGPGTRLTVL.

The chain is built from TRBV7-2 and TRBJ2-7; 7 nucleotides match TRBD2. CDR3 length: 15 residues. Germline trimming cut 0 bases from V and 3 bases from J; bases unmatched to any gene: 5. The germline V gene has CDR1 SGHTA and CDR2 FQGNSA. The CDR3 nucleotides read TGTGCCAGCAGCTTAGCTGCGGGGGTCATCTACGAGCAGTACTTC. Residues: CASSLAAGVIYEQYF. Drawing the rest from reference TRBV7-2 and TRBJ2-7, the complete variable domain is GAGVSQSPSNKVTEKGKDVELRCDPISGHTALYWYRQSLGQGLEFLIYFQGNSAPDKSGLPSDRFSAERTGGSVSTLTIQRTQQEDSAVYLCASSLAAGVIYEQYFGPGTRLTVT.

J is TRBJ1-5 and V is TRBV19; TRBD1 might be the D (5 bases). Germline V gene sequence: CDR1 LNHDA, CDR2 SQIVND (reference sequence). This CDR3 has 14 amino acids. Deletions cut 5 bases from V and 6 bases from J, with 14 bases between. This chain's CDR3 is CASSSPGGSQPQHF. The CDR3 DNA reads TGTGCCAGTAGTTCCCCGGGGGGGAGTCAGCCCCAGCATTTT.

The J gene is TRBJ1-6, the V gene TRBV2; a weak D match, TRBD1 (6 bases). The V gene lost 1 base and the J gene lost 7 bases, with 11 bases spanning the gap. This CDR3 is 15 amino acids long. The V gene's germline CDR1 is SNHLY and CDR2 FYNNEI. CDR3 nucleotides: TGTGCCAGCAGTGAAGGAACAGGGAGGAATTCACCCCTCCACTTT. As protein: CASSEGTGRNSPLHF. Full variable domain (rest looked up from reference TRBV2 and TRBJ1-6): EPEVTQTPSHQVTQMGQEVILRCVPISNHLYFYWYRQILGQKVEFLVSFYNNEISEKSEIFDDQFSVERPDGSNFTLKIRSTKLEDSAMYFCASSEGTGRNSPLHFGNGTRLTVT.

The chain combines TRBV7-3 with TRBJ2-3, with D perhaps matching TRBD1 (5 bases). Germline V gene sequence: CDR1 SGHTA, CDR2 FQGTGA. V dropped 3 bases and J dropped 6 bases, with 10 bases sitting between them. This CDR3 comprises 13 residues. The CDR3 here is CASSFAGLDTQYF. The CDR3, as DNA: TGTGCCAGCAGCTTTGCAGGGTTGGATACGCAGTATTTT.

This chain connects TRBV7-2 to TRBJ2-1; possible D gene TRBD2, 6 bases. Germline V CDR1 and CDR2: SGHTA, FQGNSA. This CDR3 is 15 amino acids long. V lost 5 bases to trimming and J lost 4 bases, with 15 bases between them. CDR3 loop: CASSPRLDFYNEQFF. The CDR3 DNA sequence: TGTGCCAGCAGCCCGCGACTAGACTTTTACAATGAGCAGTTCTTC.

This clone was detected only a few times. This chain joins TRBV6-5 and TRBJ1-1; D gene uncertain. V was pared by 6 bases and J by 3 bases, with 14 bases between. Germline CDR1 and CDR2: MNHEY and SVGAGI. CDR3 length: 14 amino acids. The CDR3, as DNA: TGTGCCAGCAGGACCTATACTGGGTACACTGAAGCTTTCTTT. It translates to CASRTYTGYTEAFF.

This CDR3 reads CASRTSGSNEQFF. DNA of the CDR3: TGTGCCAGCAGGACTAGCGGGTCGAATGAGCAGTTCTTC. The J gene is TRBJ2-1, the V gene TRBV7-3, with TRBD2 matching over 10 bases. This CDR3 has 13 amino acids. Germline values: CDR1 SGHTA, CDR2 FQGTGA. Germline trimming cut 6 bases from V and 7 bases from J; bases unmatched to any gene: 3. The full variable domain, its missing parts supplied by reference TRBV7-3 and TRBJ2-1, is GAGVSQTPSNKVTEKGKYVELRCDPISGHTALYWYRQSLGQGPEFLIYFQGTGAADDSGLPNDRFFAVRPEGSVSTLKIQRTERGDSAVYLCASRTSGSNEQFFGPGTRLTVL.

V usage is TRBV7-2 and J usage is TRBJ2-7, with a possible D match to TRBD2 (7 bases). The CDR3 covers 16 residues. Germline V gene sequence: CDR1 SGHTA, CDR2 FQGNSA. The ends were cut back, 1 base at V and 5 bases at J, with 18 bases in the middle. The CDR3 nucleotides read TGTGCCAGCAGCTTAGTATACGCGGGGGCTCTCAACGAGCAGTACTTC. It is translated as CASSLVYAGALNEQYF.

The J gene is TRBJ1-2, the V gene TRBV30; D might be TRBD1 (5 bases). Germline V gives CDR1 GTSNPN, CDR2 SVGIG (reference sequence). The CDR3 loop spans 16 amino acids. Trimming shortened V by 4 bases and J by 7 bases, and 25 bases separated the two germline ends. As DNA, the CDR3 is TGTGCCTGGATCGAAGTACATTCCGGGGCCTTTACTGGCTACACCTTC. Its protein is CAWIEVHSGAFTGYTF.

The rearrangement uses TRBV19 and TRBJ1-2, with D tentatively TRBD1 (5 bases). Trimming took 5 bases from V and 8 from J, leaving 18 bases between them. CDR1 and CDR2 from the germline V gene are LNHDA and SQIVND (reference sequence). The CDR3 is made up of 14 amino acids. CDR3 in DNA: TGTGCCAGTAGTGCCAGGGACCGTAGATGGGGCTACACCTTC. This translates into CASSARDRRWGYTF.

V usage is TRBV11-2 and J usage is TRBJ1-4; no definite D call. The CDR3 loop spans 15 amino acids. The germline CDR1 and CDR2 sequences are SGHAT and FQNNGV. Trimming removed 4 bases from V and 0 bases from J, with 9 bases in between. The CDR3 nucleotides read TGTGCCAGCAGCTCTTACAGATCAACTAATGAAAAACTGTTTTTT. Its translation: CASSSYRSTNEKLFF.

V gene TRBV6-5 combines with J gene TRBJ1-1; perhaps TRBD1 as D (6 bases). From germline, CDR1 is MNHEY and CDR2 SVGAGI. V shed 7 bases and J shed 1 base, with 13 bases lying between them. The CDR3 consists of 14 residues. The CDR3 DNA is TGTGCCAGCACCCCCACAGGGAAGAACACTGAAGCTTTCTTT. This sequence encodes CASTPTGKNTEAFF.

The rearrangement uses TRBV5-1 and TRBJ1-4; possible D gene TRBD1, 6 bases. Germline CDR1 is SGHRS and CDR2 is YFSETQ. The CDR3 has 13 amino acids. V was shortened by 5 bases and J by 1 base, with 6 bases between the two germline ends. The CDR3 sequence: CASRQGTNEKLFF. As DNA, the CDR3 is TGCGCCAGCAGACAGGGAACTAATGAAAAACTGTTTTTT. The full variable domain, its missing parts supplied by reference TRBV5-1 and TRBJ1-4, is KAGVTQTPRYLIKTRGQQVTLSCSPISGHRSVSWYQQTPGQGLQFLFEYFSETQRNKGNFPGRFSGRQFSNSRSEMNVSTLELGDSALYLCASRQGTNEKLFFGSGTQLSVL.

The V and J genes are TRBV5-1 and TRBJ2-7; TRBD2 might be the D (6 bases). The germline gives CDR1 SGHRS, CDR2 YFSETQ. V was cut by 0 bases and J by 7 bases, with 11 bases left in between. The CDR3 consists of 13 residues. Here the CDR3 DNA reads TGCGCCAGCAGCTTGGCCGGGACTCGGGAGCAGTACTTC. It is translated as CASSLAGTREQYF.